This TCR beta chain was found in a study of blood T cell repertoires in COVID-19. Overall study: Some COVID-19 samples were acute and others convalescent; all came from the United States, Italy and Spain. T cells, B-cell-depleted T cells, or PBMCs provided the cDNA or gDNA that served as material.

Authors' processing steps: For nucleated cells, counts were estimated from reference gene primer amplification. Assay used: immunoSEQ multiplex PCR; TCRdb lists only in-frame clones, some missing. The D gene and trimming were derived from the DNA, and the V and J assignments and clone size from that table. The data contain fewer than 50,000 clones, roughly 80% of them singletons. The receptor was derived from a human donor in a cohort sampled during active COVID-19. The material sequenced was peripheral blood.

CDR3 amino acids: CASSERDSGSDTQYF. DNA for the CDR3: TGTGCCAGCAGCGAGAGGGATAGCGGGAGTGATACGCAGTATTTT. V and J are TRBV9 and TRBJ2-3; 9 positions match TRBD2. CDR3 length equals 15 residues. V dropped 3 bases and J dropped 6; count of bases not matched to a gene: 8. In germline, CDR1 is SGDLS, CDR2 YYNGEE.